This TCR beta chain was found in a study of early T cells in non-severe SARS-CoV-2 infection (dated by TCRdb to the early 2020s). In terms of the full investigation: Bulk RNA from unsorted whole blood was used for TCR sequencing, so alpha and beta chains could not be paired. Study-wide conclusions, independent of this receptor: Matching against VDJdb was skewed toward anti-spike CD8 responses, likely underestimated virus-specific expansions, and missed private and CD4 specificities.

This was a case-control study nested in a cohort of healthcare workers in London, UK, who had nasopharyngeal swab PCR tests and blood samples taken every week. Between 23 and 31 March 2020, the week of the UK lockdown, healthcare workers were enrolled and then followed up weekly for as long as 16 weeks. Including cysteine and phenylalanine, the CDR3 has 14 amino acids. Only the CDR3 DNA is retained, 42 bases long and in frame from the first base. Based on the germline V gene, the CDR1 and CDR2 sequences are KGHSH and LQKENI. V is pared back by 4 bases and J by 0 bases, with 9 bases lying between the germline termini. Library method: 5' RACE. Sequenced using a NextSeq 500. Unique molecular identifiers were attached to individual cDNA molecules in the TCR library protocol so that sequencing error and PCR bias could be corrected. Both TCR alpha and beta chains were sequenced, and tight co-correlation was observed between alpha and beta sequence abundances in each sample. The paper's data handling went like this. Decombinator V4 was used to perform V gene, J gene and CDR3 annotation of TCR sequences. Expanded TCRs were defined as changing significantly between any two time points under a Poisson model with p below 0.0001. TCR abundances were normalised to the total number of TCRs sequenced per sample and were expressed as counts per million. TRAV1-2 paired with TRAJ12, TRAJ20 or TRAJ33 defined MAIT TCRs, while TRAV10 paired with TRAJ18 defined iNKT TCRs. VDJdb, accessed 1 November 2021, was searched for CMV, EBV and SARS-CoV-2 annotated TCRs, with TCRs annotated for multiple antigens excluded. TCRdb handled the public reads itself, with Q25 trimming in fastp and clone calling in MiXCR, and kept productive beta chains. Every entry covers one CDR3 protein and lists the most common genes and DNA from its rows. These V and J calls derive from TCRdb rather than the authors' analysis. The sample has 45,000 or so distinct CDR3 sequences on record, around 23% of them singletons. Together, the top ten hold about 4.7% of the sample.

This clonotype was seen a handful of times. Its antigen is currently not known. No qualities accompany the bases; no much larger clone lies one base away. The sequence joins TRBV18 to TRBJ1-1; no D gene call is confident. The receptor was isolated from an adult who was a healthcare worker with PCR-confirmed SARS-CoV-2 infection or an uninfected control (not recorded which). Sequenced here: whole blood, sampled at baseline. The bases are TGTGCCAGCTCACTGGGAATCATGAACACTGAAGCTTTCTTT. Its protein reads: CASSLGIMNTEAFF.